Described below is a single T cell receptor (beta chain) sequence and its context. The sample belongs to a study of blood T cell repertoires in COVID-19. Across the whole study: The cDNA or gDNA used as material had been derived from T cells, B-cell-depleted T cells, or PBMCs.

The table came from immunoSEQ multiplex PCR; TCRdb's copy has only in-frame clones and leaves some out. The sample records roughly 380,000 clones, more than 70% being singletons. V dropped 3 bases and J dropped 7; count of bases not matched to a gene: 9. There are 15 residues in the CDR3. CDR1 and CDR2 (germline): SGHRS, YFSETQ. Sequencing used peripheral blood. The origin of this receptor is a woman aged 60 to 75 with COVID-19, enrolled during active disease. V and J are TRBV5-1 and TRBJ1-4; 7 bases line up with TRBD1. CDR3 loop: CASSYEGASGEKLFF. CDR3 nucleotides: TGCGCCAGCAGCTACGAGGGGGCCTCGGGTGAAAAACTGTTTTTT.